The 30 T cell receptor beta chains in this list originate from one sample, sequenced in a study of identical twins. TCRdb re-derived calls from the 5' RACE reads in MiXCR, one entry per CDR3 protein. Of fewer than 250,000 distinct CDR3 sequences listed, approximately 8% are singletons. These records were also assigned to another study, of yellow fever vaccine responses in identical twins.

What was sequenced was CD8+ T cells sorted from blood. Every receptor here comes from a woman under 30 in good health.

This clonotype has just a few counts. This chain connects TRBV12-3 or TRBV12-4 to TRBJ2-7; no reliable D call. V was shortened by 6 bases and J by 3 bases, with 15 bases between the two germline ends. CDR3 size: 14 residues. CDR3: CASSRGNRYYEQYV. CDR3 in DNA: TGTGCCAGCAGCCGTGGGAACAGATACTACGAGCAGTACGTC.

This clonotype turned up a few times. The CDR3 loop reads CASSVVVSGRALYNEQFF. CDR3 DNA sequence: TGTGCCAGCAGCGTAGTTGTTAGCGGGAGGGCTCTCTACAATGAGCAGTTCTTC. J is TRBJ2-1 and V is TRBV9; 11 bases agree with TRBD2. J was trimmed by 3 bases and V by 0 bases; bases with no gene match: 8. There are 18 residues in the CDR3. Germline V gene sequence: CDR1 SGDLS, CDR2 YYNGEE.

J is TRBJ2-3 and V is TRBV12-3 or TRBV12-4; 10 nucleotides agree with TRBD2. There are 16 residues in the CDR3. V dropped 1 base and J dropped 4; count of bases not matched to a gene: 5. The CDR3 is CASSLGYSGGPDTQYF. The CDR3 DNA reads TGTGCCAGCAGTTTAGGCTATAGCGGGGGGCCAGATACGCAGTATTTT.

In this sample, this clonotype turned up many times. This chain joins TRBV14 and TRBJ2-4; D ambiguous. Trimming pared 2 bases from V and 7 bases from J, leaving 6 bases between. This CDR3 region has 12 residues. Germline lookup yields CDR1 SGHDN and CDR2 FVKESK. CDR3 residues: CASSQTGNIQYF. The CDR3 bases are TGTGCCAGCAGCCAAACTGGGAACATTCAGTACTTC.

The sample holds a few counts of this clonotype. This chain uses TRBV12-3 or TRBV12-4 with TRBJ1-1; TRBD1 is a possible D gene (5 bases). The germline V and J ends were trimmed by 6 bases and 10 bases, with 9 bases remaining between them. The CDR3 runs 10 residues. The CDR3 DNA is TGTGCCAGCAGGGCAGGGAGAGCTTTCTTT. Translated, it gives CASRAGRAFF.

This clonotype was picked up many times. The rearrangement uses TRBV7-9 and TRBJ1-2, with unresolved D. The CDR3 totals 13 residues. Trimming removed 3 bases from V and 5 bases from J, with 10 bases in between. Germline loops: CDR1 SEHNR, CDR2 FQNEAQ (reference sequence). CDR3 region: CASSFGIVYGYTF. The CDR3 DNA follows: TGTGCCAGCAGCTTTGGTATCGTGTATGGCTACACCTTC.

This clonotype showed up just a few times. The CDR3 loop is CASSERRGGVNEQFF. The CDR3 bases are TGCGCCAGCAGTGAGCGTCGGGGAGGGGTCAATGAGCAGTTCTTC. The rearrangement links TRBV10-2 to TRBJ2-1; the match to TRBD2 covers 7 bases. V lost 2 bases and J lost 6; bases outside the gene matches: 7. The CDR3 sequence is 15 residues long. Germline-derived CDR1 and CDR2 are WSHSY and SAAADI.

Many counts were recorded for this clonotype. The chain is built from TRBV4-2 and TRBJ2-1; either TRBD1 or TRBD2 may supply D (6 bases each). The CDR3 loop spans 16 amino acids. CDR1 LGHNA and CDR2 YNFKEQ come from the germline V gene. V lost 0 bases, J lost 7 bases, and 16 bases lay in between. CDR3 in amino acids: CASSQDLETRGNEQFF. The CDR3 nucleotides are TGTGCCAGCAGCCAAGATCTCGAGACTAGGGGGAATGAGCAGTTCTTC.

This clonotype has more than one count but fewer than ten. V usage is TRBV12-3 or TRBV12-4 and J usage is TRBJ2-2; no firm D call. CDR3 length: 15 amino acids. V was pared by 5 bases and J by 4 bases, with 14 bases between. The CDR3 nucleotides read TGTGCCAGCAGTCAACAAACCTCAGGCACCGGGGAGCTGTTTTTT. This gives the protein CASSQQTSGTGELFF.

The sample holds many counts of this clonotype. V gene TRBV10-3 combines with J gene TRBJ1-1; D is ambiguous. This CDR3 region has 20 residues. From germline, CDR1 is ENHRY and CDR2 SYGVKD. V lost 0 bases and J lost 1, with 24 bases in between. The DNA of the CDR3 is TGTGCCATCAGTGAGTCAAATAGGAAGGGAGGGTTTGGAGCGAACACTGAAGCTTTCTTT. This gives the protein CAISESNRKGGFGANTEAFF.

This clonotype appeared a few times. The chain links TRBV18 to TRBJ1-1, with D perhaps TRBD1 (5 bases). Trimming removed 2 bases at V and 1 base at J, with 11 bases between. The CDR3 length is 15 residues. Germline CDR1 reads KGHSH; CDR2 reads LQKENI. Written as DNA, the CDR3 is TGTGCCAGCTCACCAAGGAGACAGCAGAACACTGAAGCTTTCTTT. Its protein product is CASSPRRQQNTEAFF.

V is TRBV5-5 and J is TRBJ2-6, with TRBD2 matching over 8 bases. The J segment lost 3 bases and the V segment lost 5 bases, leaving 10 bases of the junction unmatched. The CDR3 sequence is 17 residues long. Per germline, CDR1 SGHKS and CDR2 YYEKEE (reference sequence). The CDR3 sequence: CASSWGAGEGGANVLTF. Written as DNA, the CDR3 is TGTGCCAGCAGTTGGGGAGCGGGAGAGGGTGGGGCCAACGTCCTGACTTTC.

This clonotype was seen more than once but under ten times. The chain uses TRBV7-9 and TRBJ2-3; D call uncertain. V lost 0 bases and J lost 0, with 7 bases in between. Germline CDR1 reads SEHNR; CDR2 reads FQNEAQ (reference sequence). The CDR3 loop spans 15 amino acids. The CDR3 spells CASSLAWLSTDTQYF. CDR3 coding DNA: TGTGCCAGCAGCTTAGCCTGGCTTAGCACAGATACGCAGTATTTT.

This clonotype was picked up many times. The rearrangement uses TRBV4-1 and TRBJ2-3; 16 bases map to TRBD2. Trimming removed 0 bases from V and 10 bases from J; junction bases left unmatched: 4. There are 16 residues in the CDR3. CDR1 MGHRA and CDR2 YSYEKL come from the germline V gene. The CDR3 region is CASSQEGLAGGQAQYF. Here the CDR3 DNA reads TGCGCCAGCAGCCAAGAGGGACTAGCGGGGGGGCAGGCGCAGTATTTT.

At least ten counts were recorded for this clonotype. The CDR3 loop is CASGTYNEQFF. CDR3 in DNA: TGTGCAAGCGGGACGTACAATGAGCAGTTCTTC. The chain joins TRBV28 to TRBJ2-1; 7 bases map to TRBD2. This CDR3 contains 11 residues. Germline CDR1 and CDR2: MDHEN and SYDVKM.

This clonotype was counted between two and nine times. This chain links TRBV12-3 or TRBV12-4 with TRBJ2-7, with D unresolved. Trimming shortened V by 3 bases and J by 6 bases, and 6 bases separated the two germline ends. This CDR3 is built from 11 residues. DNA of the CDR3: TGTGCCAGCAGTTTCGTCGGCGAGCAGTACGTC. Amino acids: CASSFVGEQYV.

Ten or more counts support this clonotype. This chain uses TRBV5-1 with TRBJ2-1, with D perhaps TRBD1 (6 bases). V shed 2 bases and J shed 8 bases, with 17 bases lying between them. This CDR3 has 15 residues. Germline lookup yields CDR1 SGHRS and CDR2 YFSETQ. The CDR3 region is CASSFRVQGSDEQFF. The DNA for the CDR3 is TGCGCCAGCAGCTTCAGGGTCCAGGGGTCCGATGAGCAGTTCTTC. The entire variable domain, with the rest obtained from reference TRBV5-1 and TRBJ2-1, is as follows: KAGVTQTPRYLIKTRGQQVTLSCSPISGHRSVSWYQQTPGQGLQFLFEYFSETQRNKGNFPGRFSGRQFSNSRSEMNVSTLELGDSALYLCASSFRVQGSDEQFFGPGTRLTVL.

This clonotype was seen repeatedly, ten times or more. This chain joins TRBV25-1 and TRBJ2-7, with a tentative D call TRBD2 (6 bases). V gave up 3 bases and J gave up 2 bases, with 8 bases separating them. Germline V gene sequence: CDR1 MGHDK, CDR2 SYGVNS. This CDR3 is built from 13 residues. The CDR3 region has the DNA TGTGCCAGCAGTGACGGCGGGACCTACGAGCAGTACTTC. It translates to CASSDGGTYEQYF.

This chain joins TRBV2 and TRBJ2-1, with 8 bases that match TRBD2. Germline-derived CDR1 and CDR2 are SNHLY and FYNNEI. CDR3 size: 16 residues. V was clipped by 2 bases and J by 4 bases; unmatched bases: 7. CDR3 protein: CASSERVAGPYNEQFF. The CDR3 DNA follows: TGTGCCAGCAGTGAAAGGGTAGCGGGGCCTTACAATGAGCAGTTCTTC. The whole variable domain, remainder taken from reference TRBV2 and TRBJ2-1, is EPEVTQTPSHQVTQMGQEVILRCVPISNHLYFYWYRQILGQKVEFLVSFYNNEISEKSEIFDDQFSVERPDGSNFTLKIRSTKLEDSAMYFCASSERVAGPYNEQFFGPGTRLTVL.

The sample holds many counts of this clonotype. One junction end does not reproduce the germline sequence, and a read error may be involved. V is TRBV15 and J is TRBJ1-2; 10 bases fit TRBD1. This CDR3 has 15 amino acids. Germline CDR1 is LNHNV and CDR2 is YYDKDF (reference sequence). The CDR3 here is CATREKGQGIDGYTF. DNA for the CDR3: TGTGCGACCAGGGAGAAGGGACAGGGGATAGATGGCTACACCTTC.

V and J are TRBV4-1 and TRBJ2-7, with 14 positions matching TRBD2. The trim removed 4 bases at V and 6 bases at J, leaving 14 bases unmatched. The CDR3 covers 18 residues. Germline V gene lookup returns CDR1 MGHRA and CDR2 YSYEKL. As DNA, the CDR3 is TGCGCCAGCAGCCCGGGAGGGACTAGCGGGAGAAGAACGGGCGAGCAGTACTTC. Translating gives CASSPGGTSGRRTGEQYF.

This clonotype came up many times. The chain is built from TRBV3-1 and TRBJ1-6; D call uncertain. Trimming removed 2 bases at V and 2 bases at J, with 13 bases between. In germline, CDR1 is LGHDT, CDR2 YNNKEL (reference sequence). This CDR3 has 17 residues. The DNA for the CDR3 is TGTGCCAGCAGCCAACACCCCATTGGCCCCTATAATTCACCCCTCCACTTT. Translation gives CASSQHPIGPYNSPLHF.

This clonotype appeared many times. The chain uses TRBV29-1 and TRBJ2-5, with 13 bases identical to TRBD2. The ends lost 6 bases at V and 5 bases at J; junction bases unmatched: 6. In germline, CDR1 is SQVTM, CDR2 ANQGSEA. The CDR3 runs 14 residues. In DNA, the CDR3 is TGCAGCGTCATCGGACTAGCGGGAGTGGAGACCCAGTACTTC. Protein product: CSVIGLAGVETQYF.

The CDR3 loop is CSARAGVTYEQYV. In DNA, the CDR3 is TGCAGTGCTAGGGCGGGGGTCACCTACGAGCAGTACGTC. The V gene is TRBV20-1, the J gene TRBJ2-7; TRBD2 aligns across 7 bases. The CDR3 sequence is 13 residues long. Germline V gene data show CDR1 as DFQATT and CDR2 as SNEGSKA (reference sequence). The trim removed 3 bases at V and 2 bases at J, leaving 4 bases unmatched.

This clonotype was recorded at least ten times. The rearrangement joins TRBV29-1 to TRBJ2-7; 8 bases line up with TRBD2. V was clipped by 4 bases and J by 3 bases; unmatched bases: 5. The CDR3 totals 13 residues. Germline V gives CDR1 SQVTM, CDR2 ANQGSEA. CDR3 amino acids: CSVVVTSDYEQYF. The CDR3 DNA is TGCAGCGTTGTAGTGACTAGCGACTACGAGCAGTACTTC.

This clonotype was seen at least ten times. V and J are TRBV4-1 and TRBJ2-7; D not certain. Germline CDR1 is MGHRA and CDR2 is YSYEKL. Trimming removed 0 bases at V and 3 bases at J, with 9 bases between. The CDR3 covers 14 residues. This CDR3 reads CASSQDRNHYEQYV. CDR3 in DNA: TGCGCCAGCAGCCAAGACAGGAACCACTACGAGCAGTACGTC.

This clonotype was seen ten or more times. The CDR3 loop is CASSKPRNEQFF. In DNA form, the CDR3 reads TGTGCCAGCAGCAAACCAAGGAATGAGCAGTTCTTC. The chain carries TRBV7-9 and TRBJ2-1, with D unresolved. CDR3 length: 12 amino acids. Deletions cut 5 bases from V and 7 bases from J, with 9 bases between. Germline V gives CDR1 SEHNR, CDR2 FQNEAQ (reference sequence).

V gene TRBV21-1 combines with J gene TRBJ1-1. TRBV21-1 has pseudogene status. This CDR3 has 15 amino acids. The CDR3 DNA reads as TGTGCCAGCAGCCTCGAGGAGGGAGGGGACACTGAAGCTTTCTTT. Translated, it gives CASSLEEGGDTEAFF.

This clonotype appeared a few times. The genes are TRBV7-9 and TRBJ2-3, with D unresolved. This CDR3 region has 15 residues. In germline, CDR1 is SEHNR, CDR2 FQNEAQ (reference sequence). V was cut by 0 bases and J by 4 bases, with 11 bases left in between. DNA for the CDR3: TGTGCCAGCAGCTTAGCGACGGCGGAGTCAGATACGCAGTATTTT. It specifies CASSLATAESDTQYF.

This clonotype was detected a few times. The chain is built from TRBV12-3 or TRBV12-4 and TRBJ1-2, with D perhaps matching TRBD1 (6 bases). V was shortened by 5 bases and J by 4 bases, with 8 bases between the two germline ends. The CDR3 has 12 residues. This CDR3 is CASSQGTYGYTF. The CDR3 region has the DNA TGTGCCAGCAGTCAGGGGACCTATGGCTACACCTTC.